This is a list of T cell receptor beta chains from one sample in a study of Ad26.COV2.S vaccination and SARS-CoV-2 variants. The data were produced by immunoSEQ multiplex PCR, yet TCRdb's version contains in-frame clones alone and is incomplete. The table records roughly 500,000 clones, approximately 88% of them present only once. This specimen consisted of peripheral blood, obtained in a trial of Ad26.COV2.S vaccine versus placebo. Receptor source: a person between 18 and 65 years old who received the Ad26.COV2.S COVID-19 vaccine or a placebo. The CDR3 runs from the conserved cysteine through the conserved F or W. A D gene is named only where the DNA matches it firmly. Only part of the rows carry a size: once, few, many, or a class if the clone is expanded.

d_call: .; j_call: TRBJ1-6; clone_size: .; v_call: TRBV6-2/TRBV6-3; cdr3_nt: TGTGCCAGCAGTTACGCGGTACCAGTTAATTCACCCCTCCACTTT; cdr3_aa: CASSYAVPVNSPLHF
d_call: .; j_call: TRBJ2-7; clone_size: .; v_call: TRBV30; cdr3_nt: TGTGCCTGGAGTGTAGAGCGGGTCGTGTACTTC; cdr3_aa: CAWSVERVVYF
d_call: .; j_call: TRBJ2-3; clone_size: .; v_call: TRBV24-1; cdr3_nt: TGTGCCACCAGTGATTTGGGCAGCCCCGGGGATACGCAGTATTTT; cdr3_aa: CATSDLGSPGDTQYF
d_call: TRBD2; j_call: TRBJ2-7; clone_size: .; v_call: TRBV5-6; cdr3_nt: TGTGCCAGCAGGCGACTAGCGGGAGGGCCGGTCTACGAGCAGTACTTC; cdr3_aa: CASRRLAGGPVYEQYF
d_call: TRBD1; j_call: TRBJ1-2; clone_size: .; v_call: TRBV20-1; cdr3_nt: TGCAGTGTTCAGGGGGCAGGGGGCTACACCTTC; cdr3_aa: CSVQGAGGYTF
d_call: .; j_call: TRBJ1-4; clone_size: .; v_call: TRBV28; cdr3_nt: TGTGCCAGCAGCCAAGGGTCGACTAATGAAAAACTGTTTTTT; cdr3_aa: CASSQGSTNEKLFF
d_call: .; j_call: TRBJ1-2; clone_size: once; v_call: TRBV2; cdr3_nt: TGTGCCAGCAGATTAGACGGGCGCTATGGCTACACCTTC; cdr3_aa: CASRLDGRYGYTF
d_call: .; j_call: TRBJ2-7; clone_size: .; v_call: TRBV4-3; cdr3_nt: TGCGCCAGCAGCCAAGGACTGTCCGGCGAGCAGTACTTC; cdr3_aa: CASSQGLSGEQYF
d_call: TRBD1; j_call: TRBJ1-6; clone_size: .; v_call: TRBV7-2; cdr3_nt: TGTGCCAGCAGCTCCGGACAGGGGAGCAATTCACCCCTCCACTTT; cdr3_aa: CASSSGQGSNSPLHF
d_call: .; j_call: TRBJ2-7; clone_size: .; v_call: TRBV12-3/TRBV12-4; cdr3_nt: TGTGCCAGCAGTTTAAGGGCATCTTACGAGCAGTACTTC; cdr3_aa: CASSLRASYEQYF
d_call: .; j_call: TRBJ1-1; clone_size: .; v_call: TRBV5-6; cdr3_nt: TGTGCCAGCAGCTCACCCGGTCTTGGCAGCGCTGAAGCTTTCTTT; cdr3_aa: CASSSPGLGSAEAFF
d_call: TRBD1; j_call: TRBJ2-7; clone_size: .; v_call: TRBV28; cdr3_nt: TGTGCCAGCAGTGCTAACACAGGGGTCCCCTACGAGCAGTACTTC; cdr3_aa: CASSANTGVPYEQYF
d_call: TRBD2; j_call: TRBJ2-3; clone_size: .; v_call: TRBV9; cdr3_nt: TGTGCCAGCAGCGTAGGGTCCCGGATGCTAGCGGGATACGGGGATACGCAGTATTTT; cdr3_aa: CASSVGSRMLAGYGDTQYF
d_call: .; j_call: TRBJ1-5; clone_size: .; v_call: TRBV19; cdr3_nt: TGTGCCAGTAGTTCGGGGCAGTCTAGCAATCAGCCCCAGCATTTT; cdr3_aa: CASSSGQSSNQPQHF
d_call: .; j_call: TRBJ2-7; clone_size: once; v_call: TRBV19; cdr3_nt: TGTGCCAGTAGTATGGGGCAGGTGAGCAATGACGAGCAGTACTTC; cdr3_aa: CASSMGQVSNDEQYF
d_call: .; j_call: TRBJ1-1; clone_size: .; v_call: TRBV15; cdr3_nt: TGTGCCACCAGCAGTAGGCTGAACACTGAAGCTTTCTTT; cdr3_aa: CATSSRLNTEAFF
d_call: .; j_call: TRBJ2-4; clone_size: .; v_call: TRBV28; cdr3_nt: TGTGCCAGCAGGGACCGGGACAAAAACATTCAGTACTTC; cdr3_aa: CASRDRDKNIQYF
d_call: .; j_call: TRBJ2-7; clone_size: .; v_call: TRBV7-2; cdr3_nt: TGTGCCAGCAGCTCCGCCGGGACAACGGGCTCCTACGAGCAGTACTTC; cdr3_aa: CASSSAGTTGSYEQYF
d_call: .; j_call: TRBJ1-5; clone_size: once; v_call: TRBV2; cdr3_nt: TGTGCCAGCGGCTCCCGGGGATTAAATCAGCCCCAGCATTTT; cdr3_aa: CASGSRGLNQPQHF
d_call: .; j_call: TRBJ1-1; clone_size: .; v_call: TRBV3-1/TRBV3-2; cdr3_nt: TGTGCCAGCAGCCAAGTAGGGGGAAACACTGAAGCTTTCTTT; cdr3_aa: CASSQVGGNTEAFF
d_call: .; j_call: TRBJ2-5; clone_size: .; v_call: TRBV20-1; cdr3_nt: TGCAGTGCTAGTACAGGCCAAGAGACCCAGTACTTC; cdr3_aa: CSASTGQETQYF
d_call: .; j_call: TRBJ1-1; clone_size: .; v_call: TRBV25-1; cdr3_nt: TGTGCCACCACGGGTCTAGGGAACACTGAAGCTTTCTTT; cdr3_aa: CATTGLGNTEAFF
d_call: TRBD2; j_call: TRBJ2-5; clone_size: .; v_call: TRBV9; cdr3_nt: TGTGCCAGCAGCGTAGATCTAGCGGGAGGCCTCCAAGAGACCCAGTACTTC; cdr3_aa: CASSVDLAGGLQETQYF
d_call: .; j_call: TRBJ1-6; clone_size: .; v_call: TRBV25-1; cdr3_nt: TGTGCCAGCAGTGGGTTCCCGACAGCTAATTCACCCCTCCACTTT; cdr3_aa: CASSGFPTANSPLHF
d_call: .; j_call: TRBJ1-5; clone_size: once; v_call: TRBV6-5; cdr3_nt: TGTGCCAGCCTCTCCCTAAGACAGAGGGGTCAGCCCCAGCATTTT; cdr3_aa: CASLSLRQRGQPQHF
d_call: TRBD1; j_call: TRBJ2-7; clone_size: .; v_call: TRBV2; cdr3_nt: TGTGCCAGCAGTTACGTTGGGGGGACAGGGATCCCCAATACCTACGAGCAGTACTTC; cdr3_aa: CASSYVGGTGIPNTYEQYF
d_call: .; j_call: TRBJ1-1; clone_size: few; v_call: TRBV28; cdr3_nt: TGTGCCAGCAGTTTAGTAAACACTGAAGCTTTCTTT; cdr3_aa: CASSLVNTEAFF
d_call: .; j_call: TRBJ2-1; clone_size: .; v_call: TRBV6-5; cdr3_nt: TGTGCCAGCAGTTGGAGATCGAATCACAATGAGCAGTTCTTC; cdr3_aa: CASSWRSNHNEQFF
d_call: TRBD1; j_call: TRBJ2-1; clone_size: few; v_call: TRBV7-2; cdr3_nt: TGTGCCAGCACACAAAGGACAGGGAGGTTTAATGAGCAGTTCTTC; cdr3_aa: CASTQRTGRFNEQFF
d_call: .; j_call: TRBJ1-4; clone_size: .; v_call: TRBV5-4; cdr3_nt: TGTGCCAGCAGCACTAACACAGGGCGCGGTAATGAAAAACTGTTTTTT; cdr3_aa: CASSTNTGRGNEKLFF
d_call: .; j_call: TRBJ1-2; clone_size: .; v_call: TRBV28; cdr3_nt: TGTGCCAGCAGTTTATCCCGCGGCGGCAGGGGCTCATATGGCTACACCTTC; cdr3_aa: CASSLSRGGRGSYGYTF
d_call: .; j_call: TRBJ2-3; clone_size: .; v_call: TRBV19; cdr3_nt: TGTGCCAGTAGCCCACCCGGGTTGACTAGCACAGATACGCAGTATTTT; cdr3_aa: CASSPPGLTSTDTQYF
d_call: .; j_call: TRBJ1-1; clone_size: .; v_call: TRBV5-1; cdr3_nt: TGCGCCAGCAGTCCGCCTGGGGCTGAAGCTTTCTTT; cdr3_aa: CASSPPGAEAFF
d_call: .; j_call: TRBJ2-7; clone_size: .; v_call: TRBV19; cdr3_nt: TGTGCCAGTACCCAAACACTCCTGGGGTACGAGCAGTACTTC; cdr3_aa: CASTQTLLGYEQYF
d_call: .; j_call: TRBJ2-1; clone_size: .; v_call: TRBV24-1; cdr3_nt: TGTGCCACCAGTGATGACCCCTACAATGAGCAGTTCTTC; cdr3_aa: CATSDDPYNEQFF
d_call: .; j_call: TRBJ2-4; clone_size: .; v_call: TRBV19; cdr3_nt: TGTGCCAGTAGTTCCCGCCAGGGAATAGCCAAAAACATTCAGTACTTC; cdr3_aa: CASSSRQGIAKNIQYF
d_call: TRBD1; j_call: TRBJ2-7; clone_size: .; v_call: TRBV5-1; cdr3_nt: TGCGCCAGCAGCTGGGGGACAGGGAGTTACGAGCAGTACTTC; cdr3_aa: CASSWGTGSYEQYF
d_call: .; j_call: TRBJ1-2; clone_size: .; v_call: TRBV7-2; cdr3_nt: TGTGCCAGCAGCCGCCGAGTCGAGCAGGGTGGCTACACCTTC; cdr3_aa: CASSRRVEQGGYTF
d_call: .; j_call: TRBJ2-3; clone_size: .; v_call: TRBV28; cdr3_nt: TGTGCCAGCAGTCCCACCGGCCCTGAGGATACGCAGTATTTT; cdr3_aa: CASSPTGPEDTQYF
d_call: TRBD2; j_call: TRBJ2-5; clone_size: .; v_call: TRBV5-1; cdr3_nt: TGCGCCAGCAGCCCTGGAGGACTAGCTGAGACCCAGTACTTC; cdr3_aa: CASSPGGLAETQYF